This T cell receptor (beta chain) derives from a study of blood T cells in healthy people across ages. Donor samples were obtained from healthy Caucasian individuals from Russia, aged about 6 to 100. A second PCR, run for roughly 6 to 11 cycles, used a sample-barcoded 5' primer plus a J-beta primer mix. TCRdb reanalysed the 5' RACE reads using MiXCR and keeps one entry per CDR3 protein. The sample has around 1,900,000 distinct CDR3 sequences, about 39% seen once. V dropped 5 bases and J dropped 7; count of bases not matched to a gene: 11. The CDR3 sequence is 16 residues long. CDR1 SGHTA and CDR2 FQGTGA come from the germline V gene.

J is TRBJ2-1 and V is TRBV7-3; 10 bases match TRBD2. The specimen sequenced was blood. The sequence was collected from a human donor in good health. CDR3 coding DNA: TGTGCCAGCAGCGAGATTGATAGCGGGGGGTTGAATGAGCAGTTCTTC. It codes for CASSEIDSGGLNEQFF. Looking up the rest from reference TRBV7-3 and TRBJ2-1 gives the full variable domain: GAGVSQTPSNKVTEKGKYVELRCDPISGHTALYWYRQSLGQGPEFLIYFQGTGAADDSGLPNDRFFAVRPEGSVSTLKIQRTERGDSAVYLCASSEIDSGGLNEQFFGPGTRLTVL.